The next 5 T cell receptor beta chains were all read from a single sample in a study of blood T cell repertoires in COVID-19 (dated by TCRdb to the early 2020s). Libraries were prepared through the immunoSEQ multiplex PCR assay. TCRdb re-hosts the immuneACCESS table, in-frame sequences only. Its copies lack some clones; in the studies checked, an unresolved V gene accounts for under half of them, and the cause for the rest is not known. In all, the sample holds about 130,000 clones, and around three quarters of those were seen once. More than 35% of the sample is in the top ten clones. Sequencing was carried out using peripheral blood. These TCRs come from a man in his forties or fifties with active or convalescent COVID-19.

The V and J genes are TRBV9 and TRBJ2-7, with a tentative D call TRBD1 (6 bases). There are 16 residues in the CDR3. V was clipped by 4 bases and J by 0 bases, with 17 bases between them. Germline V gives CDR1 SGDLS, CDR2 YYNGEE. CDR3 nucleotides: TGTGCCAGCAGCCCTTCCGGGACGGACAGCTCCTACGAGCAGTACTTC. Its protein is CASSPSGTDSSYEQYF.

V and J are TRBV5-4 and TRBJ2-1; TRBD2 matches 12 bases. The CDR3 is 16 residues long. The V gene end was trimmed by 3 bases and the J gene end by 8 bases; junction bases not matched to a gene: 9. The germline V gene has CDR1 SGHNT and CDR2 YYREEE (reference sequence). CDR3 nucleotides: TGTGCCAGCAGCTCACCGACTAGCGGGAGAGGGGATGAGCAGTTCTTC. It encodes CASSSPTSGRGDEQFF. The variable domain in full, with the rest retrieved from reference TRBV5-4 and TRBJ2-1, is ETGVTQSPTHLIKTRGQQVTLRCSSQSGHNTVSWYQQALGQGPQFIFQYYREEENGRGNFPPRFSGLQFPNYSSELNVNALELDDSALYLCASSSPTSGRGDEQFFGPGTRLTVL.

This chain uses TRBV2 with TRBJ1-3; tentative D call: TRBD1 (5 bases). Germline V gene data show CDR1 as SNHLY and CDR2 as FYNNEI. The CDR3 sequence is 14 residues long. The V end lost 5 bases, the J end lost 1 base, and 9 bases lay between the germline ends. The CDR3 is CASSLGGSGNTIYF. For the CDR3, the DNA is TGTGCCAGCAGTCTCGGGGGGTCTGGAAACACCATATATTTT.

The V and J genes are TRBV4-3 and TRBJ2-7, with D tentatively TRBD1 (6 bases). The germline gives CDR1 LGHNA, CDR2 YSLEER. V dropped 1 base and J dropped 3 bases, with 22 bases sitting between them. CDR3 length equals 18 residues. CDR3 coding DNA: TGCGCCAGCAGCCAAGTCGCCCTAACGCGAGAGGGACACTACGAGCAGTACTTC. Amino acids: CASSQVALTREGHYEQYF.

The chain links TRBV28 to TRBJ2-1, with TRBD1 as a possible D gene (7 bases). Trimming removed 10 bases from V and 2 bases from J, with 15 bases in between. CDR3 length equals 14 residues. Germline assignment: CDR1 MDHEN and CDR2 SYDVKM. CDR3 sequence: CATTGEAPYNEQFF. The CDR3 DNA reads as TGTGCCACCACAGGGGAGGCCCCCTACAATGAGCAGTTCTTC.